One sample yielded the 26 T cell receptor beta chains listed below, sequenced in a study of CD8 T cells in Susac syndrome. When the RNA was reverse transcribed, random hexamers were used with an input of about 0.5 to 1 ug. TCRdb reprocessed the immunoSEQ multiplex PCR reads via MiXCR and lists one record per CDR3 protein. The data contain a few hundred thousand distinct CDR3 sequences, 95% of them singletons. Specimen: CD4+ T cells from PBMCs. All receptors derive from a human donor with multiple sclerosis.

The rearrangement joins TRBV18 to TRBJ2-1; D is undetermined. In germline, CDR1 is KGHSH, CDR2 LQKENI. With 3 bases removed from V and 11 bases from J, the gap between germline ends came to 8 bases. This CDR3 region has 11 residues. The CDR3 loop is CASSPPGQQFF. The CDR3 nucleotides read TGTGCCAGCTCACCCCCCGGACAGCAGTTCTTC.

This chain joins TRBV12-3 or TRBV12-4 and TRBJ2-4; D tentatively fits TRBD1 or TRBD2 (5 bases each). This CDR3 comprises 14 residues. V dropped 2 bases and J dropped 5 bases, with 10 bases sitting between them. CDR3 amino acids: CASSLRVGENIQYF. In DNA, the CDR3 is TGTGCCAGCAGTTTAAGGGTGGGGGAAAACATTCAGTACTTC.

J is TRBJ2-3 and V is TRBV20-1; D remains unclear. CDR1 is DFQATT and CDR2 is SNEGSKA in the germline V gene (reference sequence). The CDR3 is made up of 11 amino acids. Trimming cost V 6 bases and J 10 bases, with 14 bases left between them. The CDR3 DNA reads TGCAGTGCAAGTGGGTCTATGGCGCAGTATTTT. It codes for CSASGSMAQYF.

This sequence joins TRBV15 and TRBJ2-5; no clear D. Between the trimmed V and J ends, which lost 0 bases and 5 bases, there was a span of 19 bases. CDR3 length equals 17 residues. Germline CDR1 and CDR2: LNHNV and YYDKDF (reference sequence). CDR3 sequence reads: CATSRETWTLNRETQYF. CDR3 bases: TGTGCCACCAGCAGAGAGACGTGGACCCTCAATCGGGAGACCCAGTACTTC.

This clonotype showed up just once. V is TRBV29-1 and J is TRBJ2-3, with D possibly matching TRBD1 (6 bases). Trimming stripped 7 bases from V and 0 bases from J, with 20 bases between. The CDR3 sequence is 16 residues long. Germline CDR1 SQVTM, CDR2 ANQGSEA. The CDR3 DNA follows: TGCAGCGGCTGGGAGACGGGGACACCAAGCACAGATACGCAGTATTTT. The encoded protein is CSGWETGTPSTDTQYF.

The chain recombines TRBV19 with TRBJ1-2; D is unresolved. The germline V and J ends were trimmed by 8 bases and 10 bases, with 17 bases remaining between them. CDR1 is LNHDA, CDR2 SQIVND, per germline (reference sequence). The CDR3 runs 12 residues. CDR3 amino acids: CASCDFTSDYTF. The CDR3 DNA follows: TGTGCCAGTTGTGACTTTACCAGTGACTACACCTTC.

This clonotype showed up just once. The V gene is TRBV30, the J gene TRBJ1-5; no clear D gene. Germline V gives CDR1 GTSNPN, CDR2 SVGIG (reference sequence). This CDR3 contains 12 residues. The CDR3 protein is CAGQYPDQPQHF. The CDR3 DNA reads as TGTGCTGGGCAGTACCCGGATCAGCCCCAGCATTTT.

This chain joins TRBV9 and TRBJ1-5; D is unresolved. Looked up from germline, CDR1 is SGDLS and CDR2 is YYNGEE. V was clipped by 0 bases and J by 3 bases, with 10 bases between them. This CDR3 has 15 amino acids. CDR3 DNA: TGTGCCAGCAGCGTAGGCCCGTCCTTCAATCAGCCCCAGCATTTT. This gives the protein CASSVGPSFNQPQHF.

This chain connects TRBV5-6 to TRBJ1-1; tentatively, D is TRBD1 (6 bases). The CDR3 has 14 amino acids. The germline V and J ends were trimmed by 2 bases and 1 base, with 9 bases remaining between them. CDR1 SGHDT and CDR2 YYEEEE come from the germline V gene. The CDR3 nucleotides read TGTGCCAGCAGCTTCGGGGGCAGGAACACTGAAGCTTTCTTT. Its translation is CASSFGGRNTEAFF.

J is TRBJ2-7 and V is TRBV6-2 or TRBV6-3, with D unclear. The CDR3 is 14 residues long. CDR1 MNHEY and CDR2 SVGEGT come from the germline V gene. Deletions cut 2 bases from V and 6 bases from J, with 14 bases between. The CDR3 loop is CASSYVEFAGEQYV. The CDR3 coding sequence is TGTGCCAGCAGTTACGTAGAGTTCGCAGGCGAGCAGTACGTC.

The CDR3 protein is CASSQGGGASGETQYF. Written as DNA, the CDR3 is TGTGCCAGCAGCCAAGGGGGGGGAGCGAGCGGAGAGACCCAGTACTTC. The V call is TRBV4-2, the J call TRBJ2-5; 7 bases are a match to TRBD2. This CDR3 has 16 residues. The V segment lost 1 base and the J segment 4 bases; nucleotides outside the gene matches: 9. Germline V lookup: CDR1 LGHNA, CDR2 YNFKEQ.

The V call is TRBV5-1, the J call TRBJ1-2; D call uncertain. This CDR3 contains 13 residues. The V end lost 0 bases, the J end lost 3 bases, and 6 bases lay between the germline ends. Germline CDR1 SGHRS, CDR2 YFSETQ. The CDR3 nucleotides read TGCGCCAGCAGCTTGGCGGGAGACTATGGCTACACCTTC. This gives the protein CASSLAGDYGYTF.

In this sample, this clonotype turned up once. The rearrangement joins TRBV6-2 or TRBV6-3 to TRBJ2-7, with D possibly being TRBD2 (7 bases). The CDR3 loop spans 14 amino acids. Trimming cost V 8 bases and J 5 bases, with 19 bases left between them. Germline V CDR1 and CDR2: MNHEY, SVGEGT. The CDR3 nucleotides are TGTGCCAGCTCCCGGGATCGGGGGGCACACGAGCAGTACGTC. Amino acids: CASSRDRGAHEQYV.

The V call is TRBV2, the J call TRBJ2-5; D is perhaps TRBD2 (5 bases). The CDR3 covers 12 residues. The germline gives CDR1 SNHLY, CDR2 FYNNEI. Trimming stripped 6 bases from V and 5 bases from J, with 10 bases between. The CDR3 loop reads CASRGVHETQYF. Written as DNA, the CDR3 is TGTGCCAGCAGGGGAGTTCACGAGACCCAGTACTTC.

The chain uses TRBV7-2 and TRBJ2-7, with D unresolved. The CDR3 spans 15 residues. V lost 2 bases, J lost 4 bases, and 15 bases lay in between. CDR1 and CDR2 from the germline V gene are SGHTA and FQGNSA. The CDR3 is CASSLLYGPRYEQYF. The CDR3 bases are TGTGCCAGCAGCTTACTTTATGGTCCTCGGTACGAGCAGTACTTC.

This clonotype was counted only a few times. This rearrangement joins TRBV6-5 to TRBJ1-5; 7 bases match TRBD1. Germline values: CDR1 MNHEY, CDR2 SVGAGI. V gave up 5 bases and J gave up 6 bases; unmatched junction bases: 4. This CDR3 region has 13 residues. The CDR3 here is CASSRQGGQPQHF. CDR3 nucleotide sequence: TGTGCCAGCAGTCGGCAGGGGGGTCAGCCCCAGCATTTT.

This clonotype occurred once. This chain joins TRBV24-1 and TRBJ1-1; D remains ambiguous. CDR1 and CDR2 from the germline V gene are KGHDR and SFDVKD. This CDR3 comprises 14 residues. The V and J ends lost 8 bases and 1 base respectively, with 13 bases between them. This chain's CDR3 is CATKASAENTEAFF. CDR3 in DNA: TGTGCCACCAAAGCCAGCGCCGAGAACACTGAAGCTTTCTTT.

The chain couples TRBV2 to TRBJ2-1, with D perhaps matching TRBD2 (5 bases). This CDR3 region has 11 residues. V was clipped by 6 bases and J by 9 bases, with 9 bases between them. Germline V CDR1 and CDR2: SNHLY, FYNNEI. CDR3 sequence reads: CASREAGEQFF. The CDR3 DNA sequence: TGTGCCAGCAGGGAGGCGGGTGAGCAGTTCTTC.

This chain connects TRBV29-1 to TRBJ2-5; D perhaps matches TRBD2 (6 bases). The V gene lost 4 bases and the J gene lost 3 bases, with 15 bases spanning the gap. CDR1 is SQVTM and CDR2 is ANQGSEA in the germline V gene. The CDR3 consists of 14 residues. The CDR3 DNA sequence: TGCAGCGTTGGCGGAGGGCGAGGGAAAGAGACCCAGTACTTC. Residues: CSVGGGRGKETQYF. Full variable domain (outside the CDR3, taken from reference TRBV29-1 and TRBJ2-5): SAVISQKPSRDICQRGTSLTIQCQVDSQVTMMFWYRQQPGQSLTLIATANQGSEATYESGFVIDKFPISRPNLTFSTLTVSNMSPEDSSIYLCSVGGGRGKETQYFGPGTRLLVL.

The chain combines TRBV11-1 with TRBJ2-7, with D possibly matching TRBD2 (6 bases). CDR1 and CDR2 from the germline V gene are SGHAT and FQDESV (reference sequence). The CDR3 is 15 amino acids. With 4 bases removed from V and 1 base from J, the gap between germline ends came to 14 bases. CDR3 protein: CASSSAGRMSYEQYF. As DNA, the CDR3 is TGTGCCAGCAGCTCAGCGGGCCGGATGTCCTACGAGCAGTACTTC.

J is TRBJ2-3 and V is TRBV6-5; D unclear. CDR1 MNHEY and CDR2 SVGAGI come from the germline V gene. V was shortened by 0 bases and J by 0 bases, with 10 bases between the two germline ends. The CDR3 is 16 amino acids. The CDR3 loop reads CASSYSSPISTDTQYF. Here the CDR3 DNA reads TGTGCCAGCAGTTACTCCTCCCCCATAAGCACAGATACGCAGTATTTT.

The DNA for the CDR3 is TGTGCCAGCAGCTTAACAGTGGCAGATACGCAGTATTTT. As protein: CASSLTVADTQYF. The rearrangement joins TRBV11-2 to TRBJ2-3; no definite D call. Deletions cut 2 bases from V and 4 bases from J, with 7 bases between. Looked up from germline, CDR1 is SGHAT and CDR2 is FQNNGV. The CDR3 length is 13 residues. The variable domain in full, completed from reference TRBV11-2 and TRBJ2-3, reads EAGVAQSPRYKIIEKRQSVAFWCNPISGHATLYWYQQILGQGPKLLIQFQNNGVVDDSQLPKDRFSAERLKGVDSTLKIQPAKLEDSAVYLCASSLTVADTQYFGPGTRLTVL.

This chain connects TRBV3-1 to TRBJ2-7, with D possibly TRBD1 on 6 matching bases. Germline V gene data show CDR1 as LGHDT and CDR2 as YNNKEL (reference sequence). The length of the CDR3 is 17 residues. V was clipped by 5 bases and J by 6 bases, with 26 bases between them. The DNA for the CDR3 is TGTGCCAGCAGCTCAAGAGGTGTGGGGGCGCCAAGTACCGAGCAGTACTTC. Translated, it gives CASSSRGVGAPSTEQYF.

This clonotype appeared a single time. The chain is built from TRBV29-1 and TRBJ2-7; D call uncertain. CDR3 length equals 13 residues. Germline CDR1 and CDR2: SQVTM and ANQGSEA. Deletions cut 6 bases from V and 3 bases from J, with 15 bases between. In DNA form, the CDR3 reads TGCAGCGTATCATCGCCCACCCGCTACGAGCAGTACTTC. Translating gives CSVSSPTRYEQYF.

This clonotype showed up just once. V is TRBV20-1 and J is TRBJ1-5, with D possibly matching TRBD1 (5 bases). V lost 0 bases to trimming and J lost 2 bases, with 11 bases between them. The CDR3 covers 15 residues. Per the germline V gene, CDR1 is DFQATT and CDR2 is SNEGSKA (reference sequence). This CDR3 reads CSAREKRGGNQPQHF. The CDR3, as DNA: TGCAGTGCTAGAGAAAAGAGGGGCGGCAATCAGCCCCAGCATTTT.

CDR3 bases: TGTGCCAGCAGCGTAGGGAGGGATCAGCCCCAGCATTTT. Encoded protein: CASSVGRDQPQHF. The chain employs TRBV9 and TRBJ1-5, with unresolved D. The CDR3 loop spans 13 amino acids. Germline CDR1 is SGDLS and CDR2 is YYNGEE. V was shortened by 0 bases and J by 5 bases, with 6 bases between the two germline ends.